The clone carrying this TCR beta chain was picked up a small number of times. These data belong to a study of metastatic and nonmetastatic thyroid tumors. Study overall: Thyroid patients, malignant and benign, had repertoires compared across blood and tumor or nodule tissue.

The V segment lost 0 bases and the J segment 4 bases; nucleotides outside the gene matches: 5. The germline gives CDR1 MNHNY, CDR2 SVGAGI (reference sequence). The CDR3 is 15 residues long. TCRdb ran MiXCR on the PCR reads. This table holds roughly 6,000 clones, approximately 34% found once. Patients had received no treatment of any kind before thyroid surgery. The gene calls are TRBV6-6 and TRBJ1-2, with 7 bases matching TRBD1. This TCR derives from a female donor with papillary thyroid cancer or a benign thyroid nodule (not recorded which). Some clones in this sample may be carry-over from other donors' samples. The sequencing sample was made of tumor tissue. CDR3 in DNA: TGTGCCAGCAGTTACTCCGACGGGACAGTCTATGGCTACACCTTC. Protein product: CASSYSDGTVYGYTF.